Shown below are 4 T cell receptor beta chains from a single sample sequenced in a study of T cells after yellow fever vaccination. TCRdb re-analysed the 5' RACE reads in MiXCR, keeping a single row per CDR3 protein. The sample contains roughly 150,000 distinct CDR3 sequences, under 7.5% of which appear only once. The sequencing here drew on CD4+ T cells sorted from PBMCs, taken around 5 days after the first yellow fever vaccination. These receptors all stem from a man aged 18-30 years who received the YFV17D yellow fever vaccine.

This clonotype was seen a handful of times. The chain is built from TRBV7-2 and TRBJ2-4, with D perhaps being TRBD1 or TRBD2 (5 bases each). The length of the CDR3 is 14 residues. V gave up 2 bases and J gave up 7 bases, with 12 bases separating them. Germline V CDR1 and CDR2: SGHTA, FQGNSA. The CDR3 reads CASSLSRERNIQYF. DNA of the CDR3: TGTGCCAGCAGCTTAAGCAGGGAGAGGAACATTCAGTACTTC.

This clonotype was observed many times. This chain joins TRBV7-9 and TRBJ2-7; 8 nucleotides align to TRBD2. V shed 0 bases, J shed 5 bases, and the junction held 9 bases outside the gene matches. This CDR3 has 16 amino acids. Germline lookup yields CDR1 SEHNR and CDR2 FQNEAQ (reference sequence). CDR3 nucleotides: TGTGCCAGCAGCTTAGCGCCCGGACTAGCAGGAAACGAGCAGTACTTC. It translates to CASSLAPGLAGNEQYF. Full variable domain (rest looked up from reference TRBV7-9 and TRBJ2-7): DTGVSQNPRHKITKRGQNVTFRCDPISEHNRLYWYRQTLGQGPEFLTYFQNEAQLEKSRLLSDRFSAERPKGSFSTLEIQRTEQGDSAMYLCASSLAPGLAGNEQYFGPGTRLTVT.

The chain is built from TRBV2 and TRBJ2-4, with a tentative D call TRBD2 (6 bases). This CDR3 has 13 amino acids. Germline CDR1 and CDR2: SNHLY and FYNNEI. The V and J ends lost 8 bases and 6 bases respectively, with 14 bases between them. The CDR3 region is CASVGLRLNIQYF. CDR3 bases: TGTGCCAGCGTGGGACTCCGTCTAAACATTCAGTACTTC.

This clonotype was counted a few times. The CDR3, as DNA: TGTGCCAGCAGTCCGGCAACCTTTTACGGGACAGGGAATCAGGGCTCTGGGGCCAACGTCCTGACTTTC. The encoded protein is CASSPATFYGTGNQGSGANVLTF. The V and J genes are TRBV6-4 and TRBJ2-6; 9 bases align to TRBD1. Germline CDR1 reads MRHNA; CDR2 reads SNTAGT. This CDR3 region has 23 residues. After removal of 5 bases from V and 0 bases from J, the junction contained 23 bases not matched to a gene.